This paragraph covers one TCR beta chain sequence. Trimming stripped 1 base from V and 0 bases from J, with 10 bases between. The germline CDR1 and CDR2 sequences are MNHNS and SASEGT. CDR3 size: 15 residues. These data are taken from a study of Tregs in tolerant kidney transplant recipients. Clones were read by immunoSEQ multiplex PCR, and TCRdb kept only the in-frame ones, dropping some. Among 200,000 to 300,000 clones listed, about four fifths were seen once. Sequencing used CD4+ T cells from blood. The sequence derives from a human donor in good health. The chain combines TRBV6-1 with TRBJ2-7; D is unresolved. CDR3 in DNA: TGTGCCAGCAGTGAAGTCGGGCGGCGCTCCTACGAGCAGTACTTC. It is translated as CASSEVGRRSYEQYF.